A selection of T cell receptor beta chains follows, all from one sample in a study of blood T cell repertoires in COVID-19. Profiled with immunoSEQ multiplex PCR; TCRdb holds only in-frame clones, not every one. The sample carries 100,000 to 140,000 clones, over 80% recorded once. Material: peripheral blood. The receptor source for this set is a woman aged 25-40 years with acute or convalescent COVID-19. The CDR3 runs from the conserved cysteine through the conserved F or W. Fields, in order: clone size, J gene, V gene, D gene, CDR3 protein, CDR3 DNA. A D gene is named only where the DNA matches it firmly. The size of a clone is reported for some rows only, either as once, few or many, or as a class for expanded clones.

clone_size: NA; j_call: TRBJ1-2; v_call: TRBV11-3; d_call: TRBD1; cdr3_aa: CASSFRGQTNYGYTF; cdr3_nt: TGTGCCAGCAGCTTCAGGGGACAGACTAACTATGGCTACACCTTC
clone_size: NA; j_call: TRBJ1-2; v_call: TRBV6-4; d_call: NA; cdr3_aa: CASSDRGQPYGYTF; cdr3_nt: TGTGCCAGCAGTGACCGCGGACAGCCGTATGGCTACACCTTC
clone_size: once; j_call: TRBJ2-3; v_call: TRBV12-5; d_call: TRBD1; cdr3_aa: CASGLVGGQGSDTDTQYF; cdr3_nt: TGTGCTAGTGGTTTGGTGGGCGGACAGGGGAGTGACACAGATACGCAGTATTTT
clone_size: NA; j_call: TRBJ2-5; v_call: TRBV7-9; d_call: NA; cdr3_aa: CASSSPGQETQYF; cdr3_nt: TGTGCCAGCAGCTCACCGGGCCAAGAGACCCAGTACTTC
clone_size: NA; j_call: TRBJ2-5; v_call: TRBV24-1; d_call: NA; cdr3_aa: CATSDRRRDQETQYF; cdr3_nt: TGTGCCACCAGTGATCGACGACGGGATCAAGAGACCCAGTACTTC
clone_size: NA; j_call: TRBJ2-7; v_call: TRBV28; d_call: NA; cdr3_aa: CASWVGSPYEQYF; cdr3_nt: TGTGCCAGCTGGGTCGGGAGTCCCTACGAGCAGTACTTC
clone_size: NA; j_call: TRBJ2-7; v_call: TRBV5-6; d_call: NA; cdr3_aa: CASSLAGPYEQYF; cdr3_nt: TGTGCCAGCAGCTTGGCAGGGCCTTACGAGCAGTACTTC
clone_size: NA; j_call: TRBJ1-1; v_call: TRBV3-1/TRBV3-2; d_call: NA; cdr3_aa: CASSQGGNTEAFF; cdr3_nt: TGTGCCAGCAGCCAAGGAGGAAACACTGAAGCTTTCTTT
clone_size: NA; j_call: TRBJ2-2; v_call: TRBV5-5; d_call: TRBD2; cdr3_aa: CASSTGAGANTGELFF; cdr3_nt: TGTGCCAGCAGCACCGGAGCGGGAGCCAACACCGGGGAGCTGTTTTTT
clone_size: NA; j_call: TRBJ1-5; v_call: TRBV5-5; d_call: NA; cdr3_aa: CASSFSGSGAQPQHF; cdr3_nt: TGTGCCAGCAGCTTTTCAGGTAGCGGTGCGCAGCCCCAGCATTTT
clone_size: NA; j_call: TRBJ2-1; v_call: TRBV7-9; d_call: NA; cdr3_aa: CASSLAGGLNEQFF; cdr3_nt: TGTGCCAGCAGCTTAGCCGGGGGTCTCAATGAGCAGTTCTTC
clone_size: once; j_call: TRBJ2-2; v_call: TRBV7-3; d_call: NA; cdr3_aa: CASSLMDTNTGELFF; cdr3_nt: TGTGCCAGCAGCTTAATGGACACGAACACCGGGGAGCTGTTTTTT
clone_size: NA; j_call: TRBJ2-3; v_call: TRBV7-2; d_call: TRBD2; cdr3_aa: CASSPRSGGVLKYTDTQYF; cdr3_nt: TGTGCCAGCAGCCCGCGTAGCGGGGGGGTCCTCAAGTACACAGATACGCAGTATTTT
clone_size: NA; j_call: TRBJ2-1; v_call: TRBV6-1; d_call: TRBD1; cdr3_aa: CASSEDVGQRSYNEQFF; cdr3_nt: TGTGCCAGCAGTGAAGACGTGGGACAGCGCTCCTACAATGAGCAGTTCTTC
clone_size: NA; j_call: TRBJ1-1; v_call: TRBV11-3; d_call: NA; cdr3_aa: CASTPRGSTEAFF; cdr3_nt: TGTGCCAGCACCCCGCGGGGTAGCACTGAAGCTTTCTTT
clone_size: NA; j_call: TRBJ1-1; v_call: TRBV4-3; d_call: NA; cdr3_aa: CASSQEELLGFGNTEAFF; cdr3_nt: TGCGCCAGCAGCCAAGAAGAATTGCTAGGTTTTGGGAACACTGAAGCTTTCTTT
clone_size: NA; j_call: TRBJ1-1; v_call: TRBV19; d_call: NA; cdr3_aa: CASTRPITGGTEAFF; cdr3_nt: TGTGCCAGTACCAGGCCGATCACAGGTGGCACTGAAGCTTTCTTT
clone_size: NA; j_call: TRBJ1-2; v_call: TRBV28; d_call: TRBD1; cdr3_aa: CASSLGTVNGYTF; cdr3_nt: TGTGCCAGCAGTTTGGGGACAGTGAATGGCTACACCTTC
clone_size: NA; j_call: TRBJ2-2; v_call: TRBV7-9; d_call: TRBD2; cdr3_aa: CASSPIVTRSGSLAGELFF; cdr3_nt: TGTGCCAGCAGCCCAATAGTTACCCGAAGCGGGAGTTTGGCCGGGGAGCTGTTTTTT
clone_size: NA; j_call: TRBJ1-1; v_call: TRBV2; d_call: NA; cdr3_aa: CASSTSPGGTEAFF; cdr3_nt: TGTGCCAGCAGTACTTCCCCCGGCGGCACTGAAGCTTTCTTT
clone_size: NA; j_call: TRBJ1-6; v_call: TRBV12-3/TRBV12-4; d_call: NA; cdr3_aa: CASSLQGRSPLHF; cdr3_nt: TGTGCCAGCAGTTTGCAGGGGCGGTCACCCCTCCACTTT
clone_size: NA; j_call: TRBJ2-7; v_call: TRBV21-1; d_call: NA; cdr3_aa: CASRAPGQFYEQYF; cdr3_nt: TGTGCCAGCAGGGCTCCGGGACAGTTCTACGAGCAGTACTTC
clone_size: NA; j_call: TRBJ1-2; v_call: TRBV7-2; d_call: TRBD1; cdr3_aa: CASSSGQGDYGYTF; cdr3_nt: TGTGCCAGCAGCTCCGGACAGGGAGACTATGGCTACACCTTC
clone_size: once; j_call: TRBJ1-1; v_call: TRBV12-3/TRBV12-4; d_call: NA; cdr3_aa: CASGAGNTEAFF; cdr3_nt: TGTGCCAGCGGGGCCGGTAACACTGAAGCTTTCTTT
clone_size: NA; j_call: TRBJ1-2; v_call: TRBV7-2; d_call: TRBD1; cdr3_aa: CASSLATGTGSRGYTF; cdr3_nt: TGTGCCAGCAGCTTAGCAACCGGGACAGGGAGTCGGGGCTACACCTTC
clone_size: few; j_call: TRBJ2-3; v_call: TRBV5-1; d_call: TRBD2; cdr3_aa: CASSLGRGSGESLDTQYF; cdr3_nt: TGCGCCAGCAGCTTGGGTCGTGGTAGCGGGGAATCATTAGATACGCAGTATTTT
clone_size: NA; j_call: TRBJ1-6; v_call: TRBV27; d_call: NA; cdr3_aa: CASSLLPRGTYNSPLHF; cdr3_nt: TGTGCCAGCAGTTTATTACCCAGGGGAACCTATAATTCACCCCTCCACTTT
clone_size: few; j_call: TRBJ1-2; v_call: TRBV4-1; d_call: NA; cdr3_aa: CASSQGLSPNYGYTF; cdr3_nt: TGCGCCAGCAGCCAAGGGTTGAGCCCCAACTATGGCTACACCTTC
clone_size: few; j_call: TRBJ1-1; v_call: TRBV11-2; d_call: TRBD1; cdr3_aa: CASSHFSPDREGDTEAFF; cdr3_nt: TGTGCCAGCAGCCATTTTTCCCCCGACAGGGAAGGGGACACTGAAGCTTTCTTT
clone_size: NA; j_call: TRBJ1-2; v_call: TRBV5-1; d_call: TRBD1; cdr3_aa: CASSQGQGIARYGYTF; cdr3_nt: TGCGCCAGCAGCCAAGGACAGGGGATTGCGCGGTATGGCTACACCTTC
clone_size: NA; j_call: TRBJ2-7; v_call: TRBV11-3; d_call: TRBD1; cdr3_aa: CASSLTGTGTYEQYF; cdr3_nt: TGTGCCAGCAGCTTAACCGGGACAGGGACCTACGAGCAGTACTTC
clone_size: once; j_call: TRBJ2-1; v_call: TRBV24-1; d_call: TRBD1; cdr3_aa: CATSGSTGGNEQFF; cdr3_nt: TGTGCCACCAGTGGTTCGACAGGGGGGAATGAGCAGTTCTTC
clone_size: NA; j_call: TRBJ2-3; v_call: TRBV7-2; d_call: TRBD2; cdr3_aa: CASSLAVTSGRSTDTQYF; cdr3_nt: TGTGCCAGCAGCTTAGCGGTGACTAGCGGGAGGAGCACAGATACGCAGTATTTT
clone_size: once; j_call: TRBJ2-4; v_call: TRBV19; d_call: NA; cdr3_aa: CASSIQGAKNIQYF; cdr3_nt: TGTGCCAGTAGTATACAGGGGGCCAAAAACATTCAGTACTTC
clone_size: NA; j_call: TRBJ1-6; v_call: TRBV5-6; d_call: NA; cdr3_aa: CASSLAGLSYNSPLHF; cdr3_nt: TGTGCCAGCAGCTTGGCAGGGCTCTCCTATAATTCACCCCTCCACTTT
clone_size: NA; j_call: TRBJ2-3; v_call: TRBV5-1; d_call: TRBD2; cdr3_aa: CASSLRGGTDTQYF; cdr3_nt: TGCGCCAGCAGCTTGCGGGGGGGCACAGATACGCAGTATTTT
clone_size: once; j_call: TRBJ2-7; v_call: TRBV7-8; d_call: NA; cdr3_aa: CASSDRYISIFSYEQYF; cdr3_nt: TGTGCCAGCAGTGACAGATACATCTCAATTTTTTCCTACGAGCAGTACTTC
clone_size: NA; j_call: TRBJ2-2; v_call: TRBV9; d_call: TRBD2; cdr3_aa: CASSFRGDTGELFF; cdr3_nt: TGTGCCAGCAGCTTTCGGGGGGACACCGGGGAGCTGTTTTTT
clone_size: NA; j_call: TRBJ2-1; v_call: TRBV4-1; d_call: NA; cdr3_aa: CASSQDRAGLYNEQFF; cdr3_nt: TGCGCCAGCAGCCAAGATCGGGCGGGATTATACAATGAGCAGTTCTTC
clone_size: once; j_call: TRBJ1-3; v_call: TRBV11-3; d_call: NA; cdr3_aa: CASSLRSRSGNTIYF; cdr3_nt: TGTGCCAGCAGTCTGCGAAGTCGCTCTGGAAACACCATATATTTT
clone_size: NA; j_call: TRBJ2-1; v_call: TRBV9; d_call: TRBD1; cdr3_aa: CASSLRTGPANEQFF; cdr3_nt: TGTGCCAGCAGCCTAAGGACAGGGCCCGCTAATGAGCAGTTCTTC
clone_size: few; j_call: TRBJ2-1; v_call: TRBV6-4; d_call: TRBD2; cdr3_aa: CASSDTSGGYNEQFF; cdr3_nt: TGTGCCAGCAGTGACACTAGCGGGGGGTACAATGAGCAGTTCTTC
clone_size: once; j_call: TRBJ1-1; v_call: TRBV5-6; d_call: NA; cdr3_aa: CASSFTGTNTEAFF; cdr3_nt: TGTGCCAGCAGCTTCACAGGGACCAACACTGAAGCTTTCTTT
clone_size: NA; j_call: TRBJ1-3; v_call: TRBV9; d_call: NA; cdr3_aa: CASSVGSTGQNTIYF; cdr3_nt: TGTGCCAGCAGCGTAGGTTCAACAGGCCAAAACACCATATATTTT
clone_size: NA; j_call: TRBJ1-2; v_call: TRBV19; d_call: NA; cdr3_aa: CASSMGGQYGYTF; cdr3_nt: TGTGCCAGTAGTATGGGCGGGCAGTATGGCTACACCTTC
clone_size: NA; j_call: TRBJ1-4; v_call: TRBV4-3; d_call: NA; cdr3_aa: CASSLGHGTTNEKLFF; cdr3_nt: TGCGCCAGCAGCCTAGGCCACGGGACAACTAATGAAAAACTGTTTTTT
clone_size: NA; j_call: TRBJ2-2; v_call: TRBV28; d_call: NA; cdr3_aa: CASSSGAQGYGELFF; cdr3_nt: TGTGCCAGCAGTTCGGGAGCACAGGGGTACGGGGAGCTGTTTTTT
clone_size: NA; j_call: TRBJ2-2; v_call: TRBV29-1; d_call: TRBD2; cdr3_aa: CSVPGLAGGNTGELFF; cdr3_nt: TGCAGCGTGCCGGGACTAGCGGGAGGGAACACCGGGGAGCTGTTTTTT
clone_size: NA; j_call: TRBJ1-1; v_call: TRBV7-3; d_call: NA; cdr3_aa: CASSLTGQGSNTEAFF; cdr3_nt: TGTGCCAGCAGCTTAACGGGGCAGGGATCGAACACTGAAGCTTTCTTT
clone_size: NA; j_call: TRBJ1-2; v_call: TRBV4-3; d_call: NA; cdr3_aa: CASSQGTSIYGYTF; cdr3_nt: TGCGCCAGCAGCCAGGGGACATCGATATATGGCTACACCTTC
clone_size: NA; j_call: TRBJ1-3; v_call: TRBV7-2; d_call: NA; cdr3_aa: CASSLGGNTIYF; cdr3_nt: TGTGCCAGCAGCTTAGGTGGCAACACCATATATTTT
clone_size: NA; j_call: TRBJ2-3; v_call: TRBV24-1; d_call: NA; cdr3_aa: CATRDTHPTDTQYF; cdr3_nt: TGTGCCACCCGGGACACGCACCCGACGGATACGCAGTATTTT
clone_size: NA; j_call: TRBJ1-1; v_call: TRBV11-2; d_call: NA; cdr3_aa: CASRIGADNTEAFF; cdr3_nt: TGTGCCAGCAGAATTGGGGCAGACAACACTGAAGCTTTCTTT
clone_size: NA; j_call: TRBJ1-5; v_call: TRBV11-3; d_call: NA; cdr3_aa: CASSSSPSQPQHF; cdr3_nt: TGTGCCAGCAGCTCTTCACCCAGTCAGCCCCAGCATTTT
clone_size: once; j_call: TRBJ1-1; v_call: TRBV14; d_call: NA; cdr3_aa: CASSQGATEAFF; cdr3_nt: TGTGCCAGCAGCCAAGGGGCCACTGAAGCTTTCTTT